This passage covers 32 T cell receptor beta chains from one sample sequenced in a study of blood T cells in healthy people across ages. Primed by a sample-barcoded 5' primer and a J-beta primer mix, a second PCR proceeded for about 7 to 12 cycles. In TCRdb, the 5' RACE reads were re-called with MiXCR into one record per CDR3 protein. The repertoire holds 1.5 million to 2 million distinct CDR3 sequences, about 30% seen once, with over 7% in the top ten. The sample comprised blood. The receptors were gathered from a woman aged 30 to 39 in good health.

This clonotype was picked up many times. This sequence joins TRBV27 and TRBJ2-7; TRBD1 or TRBD2 may be the D gene (5 bases each). CDR1 and CDR2 (germline): MNHEY, SMNVEV (reference sequence). V gave up 8 bases and J gave up 2 bases, with 16 bases separating them. The CDR3 contains 14 residues. As DNA, the CDR3 is TGTGCCAGCGGCAGGGACCCCCTTGCCTACGAGCAGTACTTC. It encodes CASGRDPLAYEQYF.

This clonotype was counted at least ten times. The V gene is TRBV7-9, the J gene TRBJ2-7, with D perhaps matching TRBD1 or TRBD2 (5 bases each). Germline loops: CDR1 SEHNR, CDR2 FQNEAQ (reference sequence). The V end lost 8 bases, the J end lost 2 bases, and 10 bases lay between the germline ends. CDR3 size: 12 residues. The CDR3 DNA is TGTGCCAGCGGGGACCCTCCCTACGAGCAGTACTTC. It is translated as CASGDPPYEQYF.

The rearrangement links TRBV12-5 to TRBJ2-5, with 12 bases fitting TRBD1. This CDR3 spans 18 amino acids. The J segment lost 3 bases and the V segment lost 5 bases, leaving 13 bases of the junction unmatched. CDR1 and CDR2 (germline): LGHNT, FRNRAP. The CDR3: CASGPGTGGRRIEETQYF. The CDR3, as DNA: TGTGCTAGTGGTCCCGGGACAGGGGGCCGAAGGATCGAAGAGACCCAGTACTTC.

The V call is TRBV2, the J call TRBJ2-5; no reliable D call. The CDR3 runs 13 residues. Germline CDR1 reads SNHLY; CDR2 reads FYNNEI. V was shortened by 5 bases and J by 5 bases, with 12 bases between the two germline ends. The CDR3 loop reads CASSNRLWETQYF. The CDR3 nucleotides are TGTGCCAGCAGTAACCGACTGTGGGAGACCCAGTACTTC.

This clonotype appeared many times. The chain couples TRBV29-1 to TRBJ2-1, with a weak D call TRBD2 (7 bases). This CDR3 has 15 residues. CDR1 is SQVTM and CDR2 is ANQGSEA in the germline V gene. V was shortened by 8 bases and J by 3 bases, with 20 bases between the two germline ends. In DNA, the CDR3 is TGCAGCTTCCGGGGGGCAGCGGGGATCTACAATGAGCAGTTCTTC. Translating it yields CSFRGAAGIYNEQFF.

This clonotype appeared a few times. The chain uses TRBV6-4 and TRBJ2-2; D not resolved. The CDR3 runs 14 residues. The V and J ends lost 8 bases and 0 bases respectively, with 10 bases between them. Looked up from germline, CDR1 is MRHNA and CDR2 is SNTAGT. The CDR3 reads CASRQASNTGELFF. The CDR3 DNA is TGTGCCAGCCGCCAGGCCTCGAACACCGGGGAGCTGTTTTTT.

This clonotype was seen ten or more times. The chain is built from TRBV3-1 and TRBJ2-3; D possibly matches TRBD1 or TRBD2 (5 bases each). Deletions cut 0 bases from V and 2 bases from J, with 18 bases between. Germline CDR1 and CDR2: LGHDT and YNNKEL (reference sequence). The length of the CDR3 is 18 residues. Here the CDR3 DNA reads TGTGCCAGCAGCCAAGATTTCCCGTGGGGGTCGGACACAGATACGCAGTATTTT. Translating it yields CASSQDFPWGSDTDTQYF.

This clonotype was seen at least ten times. V is TRBV5-5 and J is TRBJ2-1; D gene uncertain. The CDR3 is made up of 13 amino acids. The germline V gene encodes CDR1 SGHKS and CDR2 YYEKEE (reference sequence). The V end lost 1 base, the J end lost 5 bases, and 7 bases lay between the germline ends. In nucleotides, the CDR3 is TGTGCCAGCAGCTTGTACATCAACAATGAGCAGTTCTTC. Translating gives CASSLYINNEQFF.

This clonotype showed up just a few times. The V gene is TRBV27, the J gene TRBJ2-6; the match to TRBD1 covers 8 bases. Germline CDR1 reads MNHEY; CDR2 reads SMNVEV (reference sequence). The J segment lost 3 bases and the V segment lost 7 bases, leaving 5 bases of the junction unmatched. CDR3 length: 15 residues. CDR3 residues: CASNPGQGGANVLTF. CDR3 nucleotide sequence: TGTGCCAGCAACCCCGGACAGGGTGGGGCCAACGTCCTGACTTTC. The full variable domain, in which reference TRBV27 and TRBJ2-6 provide the parts outside the CDR3, is EAQVTQNPRYLITVTGKKLTVTCSQNMNHEYMSWYRQDPGLGLRQIYYSMNVEVTDKGDVPEGYKVSRKEKRNFPLILESPSPNQTSLYFCASNPGQGGANVLTFGAGSRLTVL.

DNA for the CDR3: TGTGCCAGCAGCCTTGGCTGGGATGTTGATGGCTACACCTTC. It translates to CASSLGWDVDGYTF. The chain has TRBV28 and TRBJ1-2; D not resolved. V shed 6 bases and J shed 6 bases, with 17 bases lying between them. The CDR3 has 14 residues. Germline V gene data show CDR1 as MDHEN and CDR2 as SYDVKM.

The table lists this clonotype with a few counts. J is TRBJ2-5 and V is TRBV20-1, with 12 positions matching TRBD2. V shed 4 bases and J 4 bases; nucleotides not matched to a gene: 13. The CDR3 loop spans 17 amino acids. Germline V lookup: CDR1 DFQATT, CDR2 SNEGSKA (reference sequence). The DNA for the CDR3 is TGCAGTGCTAAACAGGGGTCACCGGGACTAGCGGGAGAGACCCAGTACTTC. Amino acid sequence: CSAKQGSPGLAGETQYF.

This chain connects TRBV6-1 to TRBJ2-2, with D possibly being TRBD1 (6 bases). Looked up from germline, CDR1 is MNHNS and CDR2 is SASEGT. The CDR3 runs 15 residues. Trimming shortened V by 7 bases and J by 0 bases, and 12 bases separated the two germline ends. The CDR3 is CASTLGGANTGELFF. The CDR3 DNA reads TGTGCCAGCACCCTAGGGGGAGCGAACACCGGGGAGCTGTTTTTT.

To note about this clonotype: Its ends do not fully match the called genes, so a read error is possible. The genes are TRBV4-3 and TRBJ2-1; the match to TRBD1 covers 9 bases. The CDR3 runs to 17 residues. CDR1 and CDR2 (germline): LGHNA, YSLEER. The CDR3 sequence: CASSQDPGTGSYNEQFF. CDR3 in DNA: TGCGCCAGCAGCCAGGACCCCGGGACAGGGTCCTATAATGAACAGTTCTTC.

The V gene is TRBV24-1, the J gene TRBJ1-5, with D unclear. The CDR3 length is 15 residues. Per the germline V gene, CDR1 is KGHDR and CDR2 is SFDVKD. Trimming cost V 9 bases and J 2 bases, with 16 bases left between them. For the CDR3, the DNA is TGTGCCACCGGTACCTCTATGGTGGGCAATCAGCCCCAGCATTTT. This translates into CATGTSMVGNQPQHF.

This clonotype was seen ten or more times. This chain joins TRBV7-9 and TRBJ2-7, with D tentatively TRBD1 (5 bases). V was cut by 0 bases and J by 7 bases, with 7 bases left in between. Germline CDR1 and CDR2: SEHNR and FQNEAQ (reference sequence). The CDR3 spans 12 residues. The CDR3: CASSLATEEQYF. The DNA of the CDR3 is TGTGCCAGCAGCTTAGCGACAGAGGAGCAGTACTTC.

J is TRBJ2-3 and V is TRBV12-3 or TRBV12-4; D not certain. Trimming shortened V by 4 bases and J by 1 base, and 12 bases separated the two germline ends. This CDR3 region has 15 residues. The CDR3 spells CASSWGTSGTDTQYF. Here the CDR3 DNA reads TGTGCCAGCAGTTGGGGTACCTCGGGCACAGATACGCAGTATTTT.

The chain carries TRBV11-2 and TRBJ2-7; D is possibly TRBD1 or TRBD2 (5 bases each). V was pared by 5 bases and J by 7 bases, with 21 bases between. Germline V lookup: CDR1 SGHAT, CDR2 FQNNGV. CDR3 length: 15 amino acids. CDR3 sequence (DNA): TGTGCCAGCAGCGCAGTGGGACGCCGGTACAATGAGCAGTACTTC. Translated: CASSAVGRRYNEQYF.

This clonotype was picked up many times. The chain combines TRBV20-1 with TRBJ2-5; the D call may be TRBD1 or TRBD2 (5 bases each). Per germline, CDR1 DFQATT and CDR2 SNEGSKA (reference sequence). The CDR3 has 14 residues. V was shortened by 8 bases and J by 5 bases, with 21 bases between the two germline ends. The CDR3 bases are TGCAGTATCCTCTCCAGCGCCGAGGGGGAGACCCAGTACTTC. Translated: CSILSSAEGETQYF.

The rearrangement joins TRBV7-6 to TRBJ2-5; no definite D call. The CDR3 length is 14 residues. V gave up 5 bases and J gave up 4 bases, with 14 bases separating them. Germline-derived CDR1 and CDR2 are SGHVS and FNYEAQ. The CDR3 region has the DNA TGTGCCAGCAGCCTCAACATAGGCCCAGAGACCCAGTACTTC. This encodes CASSLNIGPETQYF.

The J gene is TRBJ1-5, the V gene TRBV28, with a tentative D call TRBD1 (5 bases). The CDR3 length is 14 residues. V dropped 3 bases and J dropped 7 bases, with 13 bases sitting between them. Germline CDR1 MDHEN, CDR2 SYDVKM. The CDR3 loop is CASSFSGNGQPQHF. CDR3 DNA sequence: TGTGCCAGCAGTTTTTCAGGGAATGGGCAGCCCCAGCATTTT.

This chain links TRBV7-2 with TRBJ2-5; TRBD2 agrees at 15 bases. The end of the DNA aligns better with TRBJ2-7, so the J call may be wrong. In germline, CDR1 is SGHTA, CDR2 FQGNSA. The CDR3 has 17 amino acids. CDR3 nucleotide sequence: TGTGCCAGCAGCTTAAGGACTAGCGGGAGGGCCGAATACGAGCAGTACTTC. Protein product: CASSLRTSGRAEYEQYF.

On this clonotype: A clone one base away is much larger, so this may be a read error. The V and J genes are TRBV20-1 and TRBJ2-4, with 10 bases aligning to TRBD2. This CDR3 contains 16 residues. Germline-derived CDR1 and CDR2 are DFQATT and SNEGSKA (reference sequence). The V gene end was trimmed by 5 bases and the J gene end by 13 bases; junction bases not matched to a gene: 20. The CDR3 coding sequence is TGCAGTGCTCCGAATAGCGGGAGGTTACCTTACAATGAGCAGTACTTC. It specifies CSAPNSGRLPYNEQYF.

The rearrangement joins TRBV20-1 to TRBJ1-2, with D perhaps TRBD1 (6 bases). The CDR3 length is 12 residues. Germline V gene lookup returns CDR1 DFQATT and CDR2 SNEGSKA (reference sequence). Between the trimmed V and J ends, which lost 6 bases and 4 bases, there was a span of 12 bases. The CDR3 loop reads CSATGHLYGYTF. DNA for the CDR3: TGCAGTGCGACGGGACACCTCTATGGCTACACCTTC.

This clonotype turned up a few times. The V gene is TRBV20-1, the J gene TRBJ2-5, with a tentative D call TRBD2 (6 bases). The germline CDR1 and CDR2 sequences are DFQATT and SNEGSKA (reference sequence). The V end was cut by 0 bases, the J end by 2 bases, with 13 bases between. The CDR3 spans 15 residues. CDR3 nucleotides: TGCAGTGCTAGAGATCGGGGCGGGACGCAAGAGACCCAGTACTTC. The encoded protein is CSARDRGGTQETQYF.

This clonotype was seen a few times. The rearrangement joins TRBV3-1 to TRBJ2-5; a possible D gene is TRBD1 (6 bases). Trimming cost V 5 bases and J 5 bases, with 21 bases left between them. The CDR3 is 16 residues long. In germline, CDR1 is LGHDT, CDR2 YNNKEL (reference sequence). CDR3 amino acids: CASSSRGAGAVETQYF. For the CDR3, the DNA is TGTGCCAGCAGCTCCCGAGGAGCAGGGGCGGTGGAGACCCAGTACTTC.

In the case of this clonotype: This may be a read error: a much more frequent sequence differs by one nucleotide. The rearrangement joins TRBV11-2 to TRBJ2-1, with 7 positions matching TRBD2. The CDR3 sequence is 16 residues long. Germline V gene lookup returns CDR1 SGHAT and CDR2 FQNNGV. The CDR3 here is CASRLRTSGVFNGQFF. The DNA for the CDR3 is TGTGCCAGCAGGCTTCGTACCAGCGGGGTATTTAATGGGCAGTTCTTC.

Only a few counts were recorded for this clonotype. This may arise from a read error, as a much more abundant clone is one base away. The V call is TRBV20-1, the J call TRBJ2-5, with D hard to call. In germline, CDR1 is DFQATT, CDR2 SNEGSKA (reference sequence). The CDR3 has 11 residues. Trimming left V 6 bases short and J 3 bases short, with 8 bases between. In DNA form, the CDR3 reads TGCAGTGCAAGATGGGAAGAGACCCAGTACTTC. It yields the protein CSARWEETQYF.

The sample holds one count of this clonotype. This likely comes from a read error, as the CDR3 has no conserved phenylalanine or tryptophan at its end. V gene TRBV4-1 combines with J gene TRBJ2-5; 13 bases map to TRBD2. The CDR3 length is 20 residues. Germline values: CDR1 MGHRA, CDR2 YSYEKL. V lost 4 bases to trimming and J lost 5 bases; unmatched junction nucleotides: 19. The DNA of the CDR3 is TGCGCCAGCAGCCCGTCGGGACTAGCGGGAACGTCGGGTATTTGGGAGACCCAGTACTCC. Protein product: CASSPSGLAGTSGIWETQYS.

Ten or more counts support this clonotype. The rearrangement joins TRBV29-1 to TRBJ2-7; a weak D match, TRBD2 (6 bases). Germline assignment: CDR1 SQVTM and CDR2 ANQGSEA. The CDR3 length is 13 residues. Trimming took 3 bases from V and 3 from J, leaving 12 bases between them. This CDR3 reads CSVETSKGYEQYF. As DNA, the CDR3 is TGCAGCGTTGAGACTAGTAAGGGCTACGAGCAGTACTTC.

This chain joins TRBV11-2 and TRBJ1-5; D call uncertain. Germline CDR1 is SGHAT and CDR2 is FQNNGV. The V end was cut by 5 bases, the J end by 7 bases, with 9 bases between. This CDR3 spans 12 amino acids. The CDR3 here is CASSKVNQPQHF. CDR3 bases: TGTGCCAGCAGCAAAGTAAACCAGCCCCAGCATTTT. Full variable domain (missing parts from reference TRBV11-2 and TRBJ1-5): EAGVAQSPRYKIIEKRQSVAFWCNPISGHATLYWYQQILGQGPKLLIQFQNNGVVDDSQLPKDRFSAERLKGVDSTLKIQPAKLEDSAVYLCASSKVNQPQHFGDGTRLSIL.

The table lists this clonotype with a few counts. The rearrangement joins TRBV25-1 to TRBJ1-1, with TRBD1 matching 8 bases. Germline V gene data show CDR1 as MGHDK and CDR2 as SYGVNS. CDR3 length: 11 residues. Unmatched junction bases numbered 2, after V lost 7 bases and J lost 7 bases. In DNA form, the CDR3 reads TGTGCCAGCACTGGACAGGGTGAAGCTTTCTTT. Translation gives CASTGQGEAFF. The variable domain in full, with the rest retrieved from reference TRBV25-1 and TRBJ1-1, is EADIYQTPRYLVIGTGKKITLECSQTMGHDKMYWYQQDPGMELHLIHYSYGVNSTEKGDLSSESTVSRIRTEHFPLTLESARPSHTSQYLCASTGQGEAFFGQGTRLTVV.

This clonotype has a handful of counts. V is TRBV30 and J is TRBJ2-7; no clear D gene. Judging by the DNA end, TRBJ2-5 fits better; the J call may be wrong. This CDR3 has 12 amino acids. Germline CDR1 and CDR2: GTSNPN and SVGIG (reference sequence). This CDR3 reads CAWSQISETQYF. The CDR3 nucleotides read TGTGCCTGGAGTCAGATCTCCGAGACCCAGTACTTC.